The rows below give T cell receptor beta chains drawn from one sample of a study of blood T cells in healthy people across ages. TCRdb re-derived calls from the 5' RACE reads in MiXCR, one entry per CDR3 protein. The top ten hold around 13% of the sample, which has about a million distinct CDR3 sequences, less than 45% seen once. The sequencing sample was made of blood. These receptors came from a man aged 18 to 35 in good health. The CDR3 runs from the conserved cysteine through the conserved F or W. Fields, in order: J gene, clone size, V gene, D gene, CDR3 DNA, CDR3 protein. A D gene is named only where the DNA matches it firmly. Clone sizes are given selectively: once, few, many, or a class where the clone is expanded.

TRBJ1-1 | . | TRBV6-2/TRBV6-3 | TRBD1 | TGTGCCAGCAGTTACTTCGGGACAGGGAGCACTGAAGCTTTCTTT | CASSYFGTGSTEAFF
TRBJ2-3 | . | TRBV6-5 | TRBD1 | TGTGCCAGCAGTTCCGCAGCAGCAGGGGGCTGGCCAGATACGCAGTATTTT | CASSSAAAGGWPDTQYF
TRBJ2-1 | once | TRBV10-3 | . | TGTGCCATCAGTGAGCGGGACCAAGAGACCCAGTTCTTC | CAISERDQETQFF
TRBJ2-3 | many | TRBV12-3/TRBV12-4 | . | TGTGCCAGCAGTTTAGCTTTCGGGGAAAGCACAGATACGCAGTATTTT | CASSLAFGESTDTQYF
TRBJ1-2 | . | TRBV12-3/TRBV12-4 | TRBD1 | TGTGCCAGCAATCCCACAGGGGGGAATGGCTACACCTTC | CASNPTGGNGYTF
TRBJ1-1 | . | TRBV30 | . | TGTGCCTGGACCCCTGAGGGGTGGAACACTGAAGCTTTCTTT | CAWTPEGWNTEAFF
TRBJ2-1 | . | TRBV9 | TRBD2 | TGTGCCAGCAGCCCGTCTGGGAGAACTGGCGGGGGGGCCGGGCGGAATGAGCAGTTCTTC | CASSPSGRTGGGAGRNEQFF
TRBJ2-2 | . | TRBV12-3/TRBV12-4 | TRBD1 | TGTGCCAGCAGTTGGACAGGGATGAACACCGGGGAGCTGTTTTTT | CASSWTGMNTGELFF
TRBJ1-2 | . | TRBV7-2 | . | TGTGCCAGCAGCTTAGAAGTAGGGGGGAGAGCTAACTATGGCTACACCTTC | CASSLEVGGRANYGYTF
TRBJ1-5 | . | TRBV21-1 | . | TGTGCCAGCAGCAGACGGTCGACAGGGGTCGGCAATCAGCCCCAGCATTTT | CASSRRSTGVGNQPQHF
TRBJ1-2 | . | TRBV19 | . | TGTGCCAGTAGTCCGCCCCAGGACTACTATGGCTACACCTTC | CASSPPQDYYGYTF
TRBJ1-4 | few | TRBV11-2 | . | TGTGCCAGCAGCTTTGGCAGTAATGAAAAACTGTTTTTT | CASSFGSNEKLFF
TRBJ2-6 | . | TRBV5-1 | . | TGTGCCAGCAGCACCTCAGGGGTAGGGGCCAACGTCCTGACTTTC | CASSTSGVGANVLTF
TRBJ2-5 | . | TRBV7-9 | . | TGTGCCAGCAGCCCAAAATACAGGGTGGGCAATGAGCAGTACTTC | CASSPKYRVGNEQYF
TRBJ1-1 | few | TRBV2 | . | TGTGCCAGCAGTGAAGAGGGGGGGGCCATGAACACTGAAGCTTTCTTT | CASSEEGGAMNTEAFF